These 11 T cell receptor beta chains were all obtained from the same sample, sequenced in a study of control samples from healthy donors and cancer patients. Sequencing was performed with immunoSEQ multiplex PCR; in TCRdb, only in-frame clones are kept and a portion is missing. The profile shows 90,000 or so clones, roughly nine tenths of them singletons. Sequenced sample: PBMCs. The receptors stem from a woman aged 50 to 60 with colorectal cancer.

The chain's CDR3 is CASTEQGDFSGANVLTF. CDR3 coding DNA: TGTGCCAGTACTGAACAGGGAGATTTCTCTGGGGCCAACGTCCTGACTTTC. This chain links TRBV19 with TRBJ2-6, with D possibly being TRBD1 (6 bases). This CDR3 contains 17 residues. Germline loops: CDR1 LNHDA, CDR2 SQIVND (reference sequence). Trimming shortened V by 7 bases and J by 0 bases, and 16 bases separated the two germline ends.

The rearrangement joins TRBV10-3 to TRBJ2-1; 11 nucleotides align to TRBD1. The CDR3 sequence is 14 residues long. Germline assignment: CDR1 ENHRY and CDR2 SYGVKD. The V gene end was trimmed by 10 bases and the J gene end by 2 bases; junction bases not matched to a gene: 4. The CDR3 region is CATRGQGAYNEQFF. The DNA of the CDR3 is TGTGCCACACGGGGACAGGGGGCCTACAATGAGCAGTTCTTC.

The genes are TRBV12-3 or TRBV12-4 and TRBJ2-5; 8 nucleotides line up with TRBD1. The CDR3 is made up of 13 amino acids. V gave up 5 bases and J gave up 5 bases; unmatched junction bases: 4. For the CDR3, the DNA is TGTGCCAGCAGTCAGGGGGCTGTTGAGACCCAGTACTTC. It is translated as CASSQGAVETQYF.

This chain uses TRBV28 with TRBJ2-3; D gene unclear. The CDR3 loop spans 12 amino acids. Germline lookup yields CDR1 MDHEN and CDR2 SYDVKM. The germline V and J ends were trimmed by 7 bases and 3 bases, with 8 bases remaining between them. The CDR3 spells CASTAVTDTQYF. The CDR3 DNA is TGTGCCAGCACGGCGGTAACAGATACGCAGTATTTT.

V is TRBV5-4 and J is TRBJ1-2; 10 bases match TRBD1. Germline V gene lookup returns CDR1 SGHNT and CDR2 YYREEE (reference sequence). The V and J ends lost 4 bases and 7 bases, in that order; junction bases with no gene match: 7. The CDR3 contains 14 residues. The CDR3 coding sequence is TGTGCCAGCAGCCGACAGGGGGCAGCTTTTGGCTACACCTTC. Translated, it gives CASSRQGAAFGYTF. Based on the CDR3 plus reference TRBV5-4 and TRBJ1-2, the full variable domain is ETGVTQSPTHLIKTRGQQVTLRCSSQSGHNTVSWYQQALGQGPQFIFQYYREEENGRGNFPPRFSGLQFPNYSSELNVNALELDDSALYLCASSRQGAAFGYTFGSGTRLTVV.

The chain joins TRBV19 to TRBJ1-1; D remains ambiguous. Germline lookup yields CDR1 LNHDA and CDR2 SQIVND (reference sequence). The length of the CDR3 is 14 residues. Deletions cut 1 base from V and 7 bases from J, with 13 bases between. The CDR3 loop reads CASSIGGRPHEAFF. The CDR3 bases are TGTGCCAGTAGTATAGGTGGGAGGCCTCATGAAGCTTTCTTT. The full variable domain, with the rest looked up from reference TRBV19 and TRBJ1-1, is DGGITQSPKYLFRKEGQNVTLSCEQNLNHDAMYWYRQDPGQGLRLIYYSQIVNDFQKGDIAEGYSVSREKKESFPLTVTSAQKNPTAFYLCASSIGGRPHEAFFGQGTRLTVV.

V usage is TRBV7-8 and J usage is TRBJ2-7; D is unresolved. The germline CDR1 and CDR2 sequences are SGHVS and FQNEAQ. V shed 3 bases and J shed 1 base, with 7 bases lying between them. The CDR3 runs to 13 residues. CDR3 amino acids: CASSFGASYEQYV. The CDR3 region has the DNA TGTGCCAGCAGCTTTGGCGCTTCCTACGAGCAGTACGTC.

The chain employs TRBV19 and TRBJ1-2, with TRBD1 identical over 7 bases. Germline V gene lookup returns CDR1 LNHDA and CDR2 SQIVND (reference sequence). The length of the CDR3 is 15 residues. V lost 10 bases to trimming and J lost 4 bases; unmatched junction nucleotides: 15. As DNA, the CDR3 is TGTGCCACCACCACTGGGGACAGCGTTACCTATGGCTACACCTTC. Amino acids: CATTTGDSVTYGYTF.

The chain carries TRBV21-1 and TRBJ2-1; the D segment call TRBD2 is taken from the table without a DNA check. TRBV21-1 is a pseudogene locus. The CDR3 is 15 residues long. CDR3 protein: CASSLCAGTYNEQFF. The CDR3 bases are TGTGCCAGCAGCCTTTGCGCCGGGACCTACAATGAGCAGTTCTTC.

The chain is built from TRBV9 and TRBJ2-5, with 14 bases fitting TRBD2. Per the germline V gene, CDR1 is SGDLS and CDR2 is YYNGEE. The CDR3 is made up of 18 amino acids. V shed 0 bases, J shed 5 bases, and the junction held 9 bases outside the gene matches. The CDR3 reads CASSVARGLAGVDETQYF. CDR3 coding DNA: TGTGCCAGCAGCGTAGCCAGGGGACTAGCGGGGGTGGATGAGACCCAGTACTTC.

This clone is a singleton in its sample. The V gene is TRBV6-6, the J gene TRBJ2-3; 11 bases are shared with TRBD1. The CDR3 is 15 residues long. V lost 6 bases to trimming and J lost 3 bases; unmatched junction nucleotides: 5. From germline, CDR1 is MNHNY and CDR2 SVGAGI (reference sequence). DNA of the CDR3: TGTGCCAGCAGCGTGGGACAGGGGGTTACAGATACGCAGTATTTT. This encodes CASSVGQGVTDTQYF.